These 21 T cell receptor beta chains share one sample of origin, sequenced in a study of blood T cell repertoires in COVID-19. Only in-frame clones appear in the TCRdb table, and some are missing; sequencing was by immunoSEQ multiplex PCR. The sample yields 25,000 to 30,000 clones, 88% seen once. Sequencing was done on a sample of peripheral blood. These receptors all stem from a human donor in a cohort sampled during active COVID-19.

The V call is TRBV3-1 (or the pseudogene TRBV3-2), the J call TRBJ1-3; TRBD1 is a possible D gene (5 bases). CDR3 length equals 15 residues. Germline CDR1 reads LGHDT; CDR2 reads YNNKEL (reference sequence). V was trimmed by 1 base and J by 4 bases, leaving 11 bases between them. For the CDR3, the DNA is TGTGCCAGCAGCCAAGTAAGGGGCGCCGGAAACACCATATATTTT. This sequence encodes CASSQVRGAGNTIYF.

This chain connects TRBV10-1 to TRBJ2-3; TRBD2 aligns across 7 bases. Trimming removed 2 bases from V and 0 bases from J; junction bases left unmatched: 5. Germline lookup yields CDR1 WNHNN and CDR2 SYGVQD (reference sequence). The CDR3 extends over 16 amino acids. This CDR3 is CASSERTRSSTDTQYF. The CDR3, as DNA: TGCGCCAGCAGTGAGAGGACTAGGTCTAGCACAGATACGCAGTATTTT.

V gene TRBV25-1 combines with J gene TRBJ2-5, with 8 bases aligning to TRBD1. The CDR3 sequence is 13 residues long. V trimming: 5 bases; J trimming: 7 bases; junction bases outside the gene matches: 6. From germline, CDR1 is MGHDK and CDR2 SYGVNS. DNA of the CDR3: TGTGCCAGCAGTACGGGACAGGTGGGGACCCAGTACTTC. It translates to CASSTGQVGTQYF.

The sample holds one count of this clone. The genes are TRBV14 and TRBJ1-1; possible D gene TRBD1, 5 bases. Trimming took off 2 bases at V and 2 bases at J, with 15 bases between the two ends. Germline V gives CDR1 SGHDN, CDR2 FVKESK. The CDR3 has 16 residues. CDR3 protein: CASSQLGFRENTEAFF. DNA for the CDR3: TGTGCCAGCAGCCAACTAGGATTCAGGGAAAACACTGAAGCTTTCTTT. Full variable domain (outside the CDR3, taken from reference TRBV14 and TRBJ1-1): EAGVTQFPSHSVIEKGQTVTLRCDPISGHDNLYWYRRVMGKEIKFLLHFVKESKQDESGMPNNRFLAERTGGTYSTLKVQPAELEDSGVYFCASSQLGFRENTEAFFGQGTRLTVV.

This chain links TRBV9 with TRBJ2-3; 14 positions agree with TRBD2. The CDR3 runs 18 residues. Trimming cost V 3 bases and J 2 bases; bases outside gene matches: 8. The germline V gene encodes CDR1 SGDLS and CDR2 YYNGEE. The CDR3 here is CASSARGLAGDFTDTQYF. CDR3 in DNA: TGTGCCAGCAGCGCTCGGGGACTAGCGGGGGATTTCACAGATACGCAGTATTTT.

J is TRBJ2-1 and V is TRBV19; TRBD2 is a possible D gene (7 bases). There are 11 residues in the CDR3. The V gene lost 1 base and the J gene lost 13 bases, with 8 bases spanning the gap. Germline V gives CDR1 LNHDA, CDR2 SQIVND (reference sequence). The CDR3 DNA is TGTGCCAGTAGTATAGGGGGGGGCCAGTTCTTC. Its protein is CASSIGGGQFF.

The rearrangement joins TRBV5-6 to TRBJ2-5; 11 positions match TRBD2. The CDR3 is made up of 17 amino acids. The V gene end was trimmed by 1 base and the J gene end by 3 bases; junction bases not matched to a gene: 8. Germline V gene lookup returns CDR1 SGHDT and CDR2 YYEEEE. The CDR3: CASSLSLAGGPKETQYF. CDR3 in DNA: TGTGCCAGCAGCTTGTCGCTAGCGGGGGGCCCAAAAGAGACCCAGTACTTC.

This clone appeared a single time. This sequence joins TRBV11-3 and TRBJ2-5, with TRBD1 matching 10 bases. Germline values: CDR1 SGHNT, CDR2 YENEEA. This CDR3 region has 15 residues. The J segment lost 5 bases and the V segment lost 3 bases, leaving 6 bases of the junction unmatched. In nucleotides, the CDR3 is TGTGCCAGCAGCTTGGGGACAGGGGCGGGGGAGACCCAGTACTTC. Translating it yields CASSLGTGAGETQYF.

There are a few counts of this clone. This chain uses TRBV7-9 with TRBJ2-7, with D maybe TRBD1 (5 bases). V dropped 0 bases and J dropped 7 bases, with 7 bases sitting between them. Germline CDR1 reads SEHNR; CDR2 reads FQNEAQ (reference sequence). This CDR3 contains 12 residues. The CDR3 DNA follows: TGTGCCAGCAGCTTAGCTTACAGGGAGCAGTACTTC. Amino acids: CASSLAYREQYF.

The chain carries TRBV12-3 or TRBV12-4 and TRBJ2-7; a possible D gene is TRBD1 (5 bases). Trimming took 5 bases from V and 3 from J, leaving 11 bases between them. The CDR3 consists of 13 residues. The CDR3 DNA follows: TGTGCCAGCAGTGGACAACCTGTCTACGAGCAGTACTTC. This codes for CASSGQPVYEQYF.

This clone was detected only once. The gene calls are TRBV5-1 and TRBJ2-5, with D tentatively TRBD1 (6 bases). V lost 7 bases to trimming and J lost 6 bases, with 16 bases between them. Germline V lookup: CDR1 SGHRS, CDR2 YFSETQ. This CDR3 contains 13 residues. The CDR3 loop reads CASGDGGPQTQYF. The CDR3 nucleotides read TGCGCCAGCGGCGATGGGGGCCCCCAGACCCAGTACTTC.

The chain is built from TRBV27 and TRBJ2-3, with D possibly being TRBD2 (5 bases). The V and J ends lost 8 bases and 3 bases respectively, with 15 bases between them. The germline CDR1 and CDR2 sequences are MNHEY and SMNVEV (reference sequence). The CDR3 totals 14 residues. DNA of the CDR3: TGTGCCAGCCGCGGTCTAGCATCGACAGATACGCAGTATTTT. Translated, it gives CASRGLASTDTQYF.

The chain links TRBV20-1 to TRBJ2-5; 13 nucleotides agree with TRBD2. The trim removed 3 bases at V and 5 bases at J, leaving 15 bases unmatched. The germline CDR1 and CDR2 sequences are DFQATT and SNEGSKA (reference sequence). This CDR3 spans 18 amino acids. CDR3 loop: CSASPWTSGGVPGETQYF. In nucleotides, the CDR3 is TGCAGTGCTAGTCCCTGGACTAGCGGGGGCGTTCCGGGGGAGACCCAGTACTTC.

The V call is TRBV7-3, the J call TRBJ2-3; 11 bases are shared with TRBD2. Trimming at V came to 5 bases and at J to 4 bases, leaving 5 bases not matched to a gene. Germline assignment: CDR1 SGHTA and CDR2 FQGTGA. This CDR3 has 15 residues. The CDR3 nucleotides read TGTGCCAGCAGCCCCTTAGCGGGGGGGGCAGATACGCAGTATTTT. This sequence encodes CASSPLAGGADTQYF.

This clone has just one count. The V call is TRBV16, the J call TRBJ1-4; a possible D gene is TRBD1 (6 bases). The ends were cut back, 0 bases at V and 7 bases at J, with 12 bases in the middle. Germline-derived CDR1 and CDR2 are KGHSY and FQNENV. The CDR3 has 15 amino acids. The CDR3 DNA is TGTGCCAGCAGCCAATCGCTGCAGGGGAGTGAAAAACTGTTTTTT. The encoded protein is CASSQSLQGSEKLFF.

Concerning this clone: The same CDR3 arises from other DNA sequences in this sample as well. The V call is TRBV5-1, the J call TRBJ2-7, with 8 bases fitting TRBD2. Germline V CDR1 and CDR2: SGHRS, YFSETQ. This CDR3 is built from 14 residues. The V and J ends lost 7 bases and 6 bases, in that order; junction bases with no gene match: 12. CDR3 region: CASFWGDGGGEQYF. CDR3 DNA: TGCGCCAGCTTTTGGGGGGACGGGGGGGGCGAGCAGTACTTC.

The chain has TRBV12-5 and TRBJ2-1; D gene uncertain. Trimming pared 6 bases from V and 5 bases from J, leaving 5 bases between. The CDR3 length is 11 residues. Germline V gene sequence: CDR1 LGHNT, CDR2 FRNRAP. The CDR3 protein is CASGYDNEQFF. The DNA for the CDR3 is TGTGCTAGTGGCTATGACAATGAGCAGTTCTTC.

This chain uses TRBV13 with TRBJ2-7; no clear D. The germline V gene encodes CDR1 PRHDT and CDR2 FYEKMQ (reference sequence). V was trimmed by 3 bases and J by 5 bases, leaving 8 bases between them. This CDR3 has 12 residues. CDR3 sequence (DNA): TGTGCCAGCAGCTTGACTCGTAACGAGCAGTACTTC. It specifies CASSLTRNEQYF.

V is TRBV7-9 and J is TRBJ1-4; D perhaps matches TRBD1 (6 bases). The CDR3 covers 14 residues. Trimming shortened V by 5 bases and J by 3 bases, and 10 bases separated the two germline ends. Germline V CDR1 and CDR2: SEHNR, FQNEAQ (reference sequence). Here the CDR3 DNA reads TGTGCCAGCAGCAAACAGGGTTCTAATGAAAAACTGTTTTTT. Encoded protein: CASSKQGSNEKLFF. Filled out from reference TRBV7-9 and TRBJ1-4, the complete variable domain reads DTGVSQNPRHKITKRGQNVTFRCDPISEHNRLYWYRQTLGQGPEFLTYFQNEAQLEKSRLLSDRFSAERPKGSFSTLEIQRTEQGDSAMYLCASSKQGSNEKLFFGSGTQLSVL.

V usage is TRBV6-6 and J usage is TRBJ2-6; D is unresolved. V was pared by 2 bases and J by 1 base, with 6 bases between. Germline V gives CDR1 MNHNY, CDR2 SVGAGI (reference sequence). The CDR3 has 15 amino acids. The CDR3 protein is CASSYAGSGANVLTF. The CDR3 DNA reads as TGTGCCAGCAGTTACGCAGGATCTGGGGCCAACGTCCTGACTTTC.

This clone was recorded only once. This sequence joins TRBV9 and TRBJ2-3, with D unclear. This CDR3 has 14 residues. Germline assignment: CDR1 SGDLS and CDR2 YYNGEE. The V end was cut by 3 bases, the J end by 6 bases, with 14 bases between. CDR3 nucleotide sequence: TGTGCCAGCAGCGCAAGCGCCAGACCCGATACGCAGTATTTT. Protein: CASSASARPDTQYF.